The 10 T cell receptor beta chains below come from one sample, sequenced in a study of cytomegalovirus exposure and HLA in healthy donors. Method: immunoSEQ multiplex PCR; TCRdb's copy keeps in-frame clones and lacks some. The sample has 200,000 or so clones; 84% are singletons. Material for sequencing was PBMCs. The receptors originated from a woman aged 25 to 39 in good health and CMV-seropositive.

The J gene is TRBJ1-3, the V gene TRBV5-6; TRBD1 is a possible D gene (6 bases). The CDR3 totals 16 residues. Trimming left V 4 bases short and J 1 base short, with 15 bases between. CDR1 is SGHDT and CDR2 is YYEEEE in the germline V gene. CDR3 in amino acids: CASSPLSGDSGNTIYF. The CDR3 DNA reads TGTGCCAGCAGCCCTCTGTCAGGGGATTCTGGAAACACCATATATTTT.

The table lists this clone with a few counts. The rearrangement uses TRBV18 and TRBJ1-1; a weak D match, TRBD1 (5 bases). The CDR3 extends over 13 amino acids. Deletions cut 4 bases from V and 1 base from J, with 7 bases between. CDR1 KGHSH and CDR2 LQKENI come from the germline V gene. The CDR3 spells CASSRQRNTEAFF. CDR3 bases: TGTGCCAGCTCACGACAGCGGAACACTGAAGCTTTCTTT.

The rearrangement joins TRBV7-2 to TRBJ2-1, with 7 bases identical to TRBD1. Germline CDR1 and CDR2: SGHTA and FQGNSA. The CDR3 consists of 14 residues. With 4 bases clipped from V and 10 bases from J, the junction kept 10 bases outside the gene matches. CDR3 DNA: TGTGCCAGCAGCTCCTGGGACAGCCAAGGAGAGCAGTTCTTC. Protein sequence: CASSSWDSQGEQFF.

This rearrangement joins TRBV11-2 to TRBJ2-7, with TRBD2 as a possible D gene (6 bases). CDR1 and CDR2 from the germline V gene are SGHAT and FQNNGV. CDR3 length: 16 residues. Trimming removed 1 base at V and 3 bases at J, with 16 bases between. CDR3 bases: TGTGCCAGCAGCTTAGTCGGGAGCAACTTAGGCTACGAGCAGTACTTC. Its translation is CASSLVGSNLGYEQYF. The full variable domain, with the rest looked up from reference TRBV11-2 and TRBJ2-7, is EAGVAQSPRYKIIEKRQSVAFWCNPISGHATLYWYQQILGQGPKLLIQFQNNGVVDDSQLPKDRFSAERLKGVDSTLKIQPAKLEDSAVYLCASSLVGSNLGYEQYFGPGTRLTVT.

V is TRBV9 and J is TRBJ2-7; tentatively, D is TRBD1 (5 bases). This CDR3 region has 14 residues. The germline V gene has CDR1 SGDLS and CDR2 YYNGEE. The germline V and J ends were trimmed by 4 bases and 6 bases, with 17 bases remaining between them. The CDR3 DNA reads as TGTGCCAGCAGCCCAGGACAAGGGTACGGCGAGCAGTACTTC. This codes for CASSPGQGYGEQYF.

The chain recombines TRBV29-1 with TRBJ2-2, with D possibly being TRBD2 (6 bases). This CDR3 is 13 amino acids long. The germline V gene has CDR1 SQVTM and CDR2 ANQGSEA. Trimming stripped 4 bases from V and 6 bases from J, with 12 bases between. The CDR3 loop is CSVVNGGAGELFF. CDR3 coding DNA: TGCAGCGTTGTTAACGGAGGGGCCGGGGAGCTGTTTTTT.

The chain joins TRBV4-2 to TRBJ2-2; D call uncertain. Germline loops: CDR1 LGHNA, CDR2 YNFKEQ. The length of the CDR3 is 13 residues. V was shortened by 1 base and J by 6 bases, with 6 bases between the two germline ends. The CDR3 region is CASSQGVAGELFF. CDR3 bases: TGTGCCAGCAGCCAAGGAGTAGCCGGGGAGCTGTTTTTT.

The chain combines TRBV6-6 with TRBJ2-5, with D maybe TRBD1 (5 bases). Germline V gene data show CDR1 as MNHNY and CDR2 as SVGAGI (reference sequence). Trimming took off 7 bases at V and 1 base at J, with 10 bases between the two ends. This CDR3 has 13 amino acids. The CDR3 sequence is CASMGQIQETQYF. DNA for the CDR3: TGTGCCAGCATGGGGCAGATCCAAGAGACCCAGTACTTC.

CDR3 DNA: TGTGCCAGTAGTATTCACGGGATAAACTATGGCTACACCTTC. Amino acids: CASSIHGINYGYTF. The chain joins TRBV19 to TRBJ1-2; D gene unclear. This CDR3 has 14 amino acids. CDR1 is LNHDA, CDR2 SQIVND, per germline (reference sequence). Trimming removed 3 bases from V and 2 bases from J, with 10 bases in between.

This chain connects TRBV11-3 to TRBJ2-7; maybe TRBD2 (5 bases). Trimming left V 0 bases short and J 6 bases short, with 9 bases between. Germline values: CDR1 SGHNT, CDR2 YENEEA. The CDR3 length is 13 residues. CDR3 bases: TGTGCCAGCAGCTTAGATGGCGGGTCCGAGCAGTACTTC. It translates to CASSLDGGSEQYF.